This record covers a single T cell receptor beta chain. Its specific antigen is unknown. One base away there is no much larger clone; base qualities are not given. This specimen belongs to a study of PD-L1 blockade in urothelial cancer (dated by TCRdb to about 2017). For the wider study: Therapy was started in the mid-2010s for all patients, and atezolizumab 1,200 mg was administered intravenously every 3 weeks. Pretreatment tumor samples, along with matched peripheral blood serially collected before and after atezolizumab treatment, were subjected to TCR sequencing. An ECOG performance status of 0 or 1 was recorded for the patients, and 0 to 3 prior chemotherapy regimens had been received by the patients. About 90% of the 29 patients were identified as males with urothelial cancer of bladder origin, and a prior smoking history was reported by 18 of 29 patients. Pretreatment blood TCR-seq was available for 30 or so patients, at least one posttreatment blood collection was obtained for some 25 patients, and tumor TCR-seq was available for some 25 patients. Blood samples yielded a median of about 150,000 T cells and approximately 83,000 unique TCRs, with median clonality around 0.083. Blood samples were analyzed at 3 weeks after treatment start (second dose) and at 6 weeks after treatment start. Durable clinical benefit was achieved by nine patients but not by the remaining 20. In the same patients, whole exome sequencing and RNA sequencing of pretreatment tumors were performed in addition to TCR sequencing. Durable clinical benefit meant progression-free survival longer than 6 months, and TCR features were also tested against progression-free and overall survival. An exploratory multi-omic analysis was conducted of the somatic, immune and clinical correlates of response to PD-L1 blockade with atezolizumab in urothelial cancer.

From the germline V gene (reference sequence), CDR1 is PRHDT and CDR2 is FYEKMQ. V is clipped by 2 bases and J by 5 bases, and the sequence between their germline boundaries is 16 bases long. The cysteine opens and the phenylalanine closes a CDR3 of 16 amino acids. Solely the CDR3 DNA is kept, with 48 bases framed from the first base. Synthetic TCR analog templates were spiked into each PCR so that absolute template abundance could be estimated from read counts. The immunoSEQ assay was used to amplify TCRbeta CDR3 regions from genomic DNA with bias-controlled V and J gene primers. Sequencing of rearranged TCRbeta segments was done at approximately 20X coverage. The study's own analysis went as follows. Clustering was used to correct sequencing errors, and CDR3s were annotated against IMGT to assign V, D and J genes. Out-of-frame and stop-codon sequences were excluded, and only productive TCRbeta rearrangements were used in downstream analyses. Clonality was calculated as one minus the Shannon entropy normalized by the log of the number of unique productive sequences. Clones differing between time points or between blood and tumor were identified by Fisher's exact test with Benjamini-Hochberg correction at adjusted p below 0.01. TCRdb took this table from immuneACCESS and kept in-frame rearrangements with V and J called. Such tables lack part of the clones; where checked against another copy, unresolved V genes explain under half of the gap, and the rest is unexplained. V, J and clone size are taken as reported in that table, and D and trimming were inferred from the DNA itself. The sample table records tens of thousands of clones; 82% of these occur just once. The ten largest clones add up to approximately 1.5% of the sample.

Overall study results and their limits: Among patients with durable benefit, tumor-associated TCR clones showed greater expansion in peripheral blood 3 weeks after treatment started (n ≈ 21, p = 0.022). A pretreatment peripheral blood TCR clonality below the median was linked to improved progression-free and overall survival. Because of the small sample size (n ≈ 28) and the many exploratory analyses performed, the results are intended to be regarded as hypothesis-generating.

This sample's time point label indicates: peripheral blood 6 weeks after treatment start. The cohort comprised 25 to 35 patients with locally advanced or metastatic urothelial carcinoma treated at Memorial Sloan Kettering on a trial protocol. Peripheral blood mononuclear cells were collected pretreatment and during treatment, with between 1 and 8 total time points obtained per patient. The Qiagen DNeasy Blood extraction kit was used to purify genomic DNA from total PBMCs and tumor samples. PBMCs were collected pretreatment and during treatment, and were isolated and stored as previously described. The chain employs TRBV13 and TRBJ2-1; TRBD1 is a weak D gene call, 5 bases matching. The material sequenced was PBMCs, taken around atezolizumab (anti-PD-L1) treatment. The receptor was derived from a man between 65 and 85 years old with urothelial cancer. CDR3 reads: CASSLRTGIGHNEQFF. The DNA sequence is as follows: TGTGCCAGCAGCTTACGTACAGGAATCGGGCACAATGAGCAGTTCTTC.